A selection of T cell receptor beta chains follows, all from one sample in a study of beta chain features in type 1 diabetes. Data came from immunoSEQ multiplex PCR; TCRdb stores just in-frame clones and leaves some out. The sample includes 150,000 to 200,000 clones, less than 9.5% seen only once; the top ten take about 0.95%. Sequenced material: central memory CD4+ T cells from blood. These receptors were taken from a woman aged 40 to 50 with type 1 diabetes. Each CDR3 is given with its conserved first and last residue. Each record gives: CDR3 DNA, CDR3 protein, CDR3 length, D gene, J gene, clone size, V gene. D genes are given only for firm matches. Not all rows give a size; the values are once, few, many and, for expanded clones, a class.

TGTGCCAGCAGTTTCTTTGGAGCGGGAGAAACCGGGGAGCTGTTTTTT | CASSFFGAGETGELFF | 16 | TRBD2 | TRBJ2-2 | NA | TRBV27
TGTGCCGGTAGCGGGAGAGGGGGCAATGAGCAGTTCTTC | CAGSGRGGNEQFF | 13 | TRBD2 | TRBJ2-1 | many | TRBV5-4
TGTGCCAGCAGCCCTCGGACAGGGGGCGATGAGCAGTTCTTC | CASSPRTGGDEQFF | 14 | TRBD1 | TRBJ2-1 | NA | TRBV7-2
TGTGCCAGCCACCGCCACAGGGATGATGAAAAACTGTTTTTT | CASHRHRDDEKLFF | 14 | NA | TRBJ1-4 | NA | TRBV6-5
TGCGCCAGCAGCTACAGTGCGCCGAACACTGAAGCTTTCTTT | CASSYSAPNTEAFF | 14 | NA | TRBJ1-1 | few | TRBV5-1
TGTGCCAGCAGCGTCGTTGATGAAAAACTGTTTTTT | CASSVVDEKLFF | 12 | NA | TRBJ1-4 | few | TRBV28
TGCGCCAGCAGCTTGGGGGAGGTGCCGAACTATGGCTACACCTTC | CASSLGEVPNYGYTF | 15 | NA | TRBJ1-2 | few | TRBV5-1
TGTGCCAGCAGCGAGTCGGGGGGGACTGAAGCTTTCTTT | CASSESGGTEAFF | 13 | NA | TRBJ1-1 | few | TRBV7-3
TGTGCCAGCAGCTTAGGGACTCCTTCGGGGGATACGCAGTATTTT | CASSLGTPSGDTQYF | 15 | NA | TRBJ2-3 | NA | TRBV7-9
TGTGCCACCAGCAGAGATCTACGGTTGGGAGGAAATGAGCAGTTCTTC | CATSRDLRLGGNEQFF | 16 | NA | TRBJ2-1 | NA | TRBV15
TGTGCCAGCAGCCCTCGGACTAGTGGAGGGGAGACCCAGTACTTC | CASSPRTSGGETQYF | 15 | TRBD2 | TRBJ2-5 | NA | TRBV11-1
TGTGCCAGCAGTTTAGGGACTAGCGCAGATACGCAGTATTTT | CASSLGTSADTQYF | 14 | TRBD2 | TRBJ2-3 | many | TRBV28
TGTGCCAGCAGCTTAGCGCTGGGAAGGGGGACTGAAGCTTTCTTT | CASSLALGRGTEAFF | 15 | NA | TRBJ1-1 | NA | TRBV7-9
TGTGCCAGCAGCGTAATGGGAGGGCACACTGAAGCTTTCTTT | CASSVMGGHTEAFF | 14 | NA | TRBJ1-1 | NA | TRBV9
TGTGCCAGCAGTTGGTTACAGGTGGGCACAGATACGCAGTATTTT | CASSWLQVGTDTQYF | 15 | NA | TRBJ2-3 | few | TRBV7-2
TGTGCCAGCAGTTTTCAGGGTCCCCATCAGCCCCAGCATTTT | CASSFQGPHQPQHF | 14 | NA | TRBJ1-5 | NA | TRBV27
TGTGCCAGCAGCTCAAGGGTTGGGACAGGGGGGAGTAATGAGCAGTTCTTC | CASSSRVGTGGSNEQFF | 17 | TRBD1 | TRBJ2-1 | NA | TRBV5-4
TGTGCCAGCTCACCAGTTAGCTACGAGCAGTACTTC | CASSPVSYEQYF | 12 | NA | TRBJ2-7 | few | TRBV18
TGTGCCGGAAACAGGGGGAATCGCAATCAGCCCCAGCATTTT | CAGNRGNRNQPQHF | 14 | TRBD1 | TRBJ1-5 | few | TRBV28
NA | CASSSSTHYQPQHF | 14 | NA | TRBJ1-5 | NA | TRBV6-6
TGCGCCAGCGGCCTGGGACGGGGGGGACAAGAGACCCAGTACTTC | CASGLGRGGQETQYF | 15 | TRBD2 | TRBJ2-5 | few | TRBV5-1
TGCGCCAGCAGCCAATCGGGGGGGCTGGCCGGGGAGCTGTTTTTT | CASSQSGGLAGELFF | 15 | TRBD2 | TRBJ2-2 | NA | TRBV4-3
TGTGCCAGCTCACCACCTTCGGGGTCCACCTACAATGAGCAGTTCTTC | CASSPPSGSTYNEQFF | 16 | NA | TRBJ2-1 | NA | TRBV18
TGTGCCAGCAGTACCTGGACAGGGGGATACGAGCAGTACTTC | CASSTWTGGYEQYF | 14 | TRBD1 | TRBJ2-7 | few | TRBV2